The T cell receptor (beta chain) under discussion was sequenced for a study of blood T cell repertoires in COVID-19. Study as a whole: PBMCs, B-cell-depleted T cells, or T cells provided the cDNA or gDNA that made up the material.

This CDR3 comprises 16 residues. CDR1 is SGDLS, CDR2 YYNGEE, per germline. Germline trimming cut 0 bases from V and 4 bases from J; bases unmatched to any gene: 5. The table lists this clone with a few counts. Enrolment of Seattle patients took place during active infection, and they were followed longitudinally. In the original processing: It was from reference gene primer amplification that nucleated cell counts were estimated. TCRdb keeps only in-frame clones here, not all; method: immunoSEQ multiplex PCR. V, J and clone size are those of that table, while D and trimming were read from the DNA. In the table there are about 330,000 clones, roughly 89% of which are singletons.

The source material was peripheral blood. The TCR comes from a man aged 25 to 40 with COVID-19, enrolled during active disease. The chain recombines TRBV9 with TRBJ2-3; 10 positions agree with TRBD2. CDR3 DNA sequence: TGTGCCAGCAGCGTAGGAGGAGCGGGGGGGGCAGATACGCAGTATTTT. Residues: CASSVGGAGGADTQYF.